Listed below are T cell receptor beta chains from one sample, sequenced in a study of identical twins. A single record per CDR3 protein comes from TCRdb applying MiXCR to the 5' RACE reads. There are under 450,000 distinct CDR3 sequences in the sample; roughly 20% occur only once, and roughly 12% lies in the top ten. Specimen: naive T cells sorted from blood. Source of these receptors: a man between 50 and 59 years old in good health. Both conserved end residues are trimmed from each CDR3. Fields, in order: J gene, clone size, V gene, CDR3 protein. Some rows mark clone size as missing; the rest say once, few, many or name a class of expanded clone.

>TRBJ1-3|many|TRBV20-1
SVSYSGNTIY
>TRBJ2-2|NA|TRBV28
ASSLVRSVDLF
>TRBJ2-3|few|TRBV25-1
ASSDRGTSSGTDTQY
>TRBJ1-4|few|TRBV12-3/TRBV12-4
ASSSGLRLF
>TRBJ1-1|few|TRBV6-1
ASRTLGDRGIVGTEAF
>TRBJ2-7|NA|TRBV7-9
ASSPSGQHYEQY
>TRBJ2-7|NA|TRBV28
ASSPPGHSSYEQY
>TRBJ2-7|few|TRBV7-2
ASSFSGARYEQY
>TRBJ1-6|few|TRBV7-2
ASSLDRYNSPLH
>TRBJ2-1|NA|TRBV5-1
ASSLGVWSYNEQF
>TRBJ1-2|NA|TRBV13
ASSLGGRPNYGYT
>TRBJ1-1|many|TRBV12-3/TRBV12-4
ASSLVYLDRLHTEAF
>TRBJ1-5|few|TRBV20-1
SAGQMRGDSNQPQH
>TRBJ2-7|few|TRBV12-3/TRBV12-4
ASSRGQGLRSKY
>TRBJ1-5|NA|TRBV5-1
ASSLETGANQPQH
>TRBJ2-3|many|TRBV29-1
SVEDQGTVADTQY